The clone carrying this TCR beta chain was recorded only once. This sample is drawn from a study of blood T cell repertoires in COVID-19. Turning to the study itself: From the United States, Italy and Spain came samples of acute and convalescent COVID-19.

Repertoires were generated with immunoSEQ multiplex PCR, while TCRdb's copy carries only in-frame clones and drops some. In the table there are about 250,000 clones, over 75% of which are singletons. This TCR was recovered from a man in his forties who had recovered from COVID-19. Specimen: PBMCs or T cells enriched from blood (not recorded which).

In nucleotides, the CDR3 is TGTGCTAGTGGCCCGGGACTAGCGGGGAACTACGAGCAGTACTTC. This codes for CASGPGLAGNYEQYF. The chain links TRBV12-5 to TRBJ2-7, with TRBD2 matching 13 bases. The CDR3 consists of 15 residues. Germline V gene lookup returns CDR1 LGHNT and CDR2 FRNRAP. V lost 6 bases and J lost 3; bases outside the gene matches: 5.